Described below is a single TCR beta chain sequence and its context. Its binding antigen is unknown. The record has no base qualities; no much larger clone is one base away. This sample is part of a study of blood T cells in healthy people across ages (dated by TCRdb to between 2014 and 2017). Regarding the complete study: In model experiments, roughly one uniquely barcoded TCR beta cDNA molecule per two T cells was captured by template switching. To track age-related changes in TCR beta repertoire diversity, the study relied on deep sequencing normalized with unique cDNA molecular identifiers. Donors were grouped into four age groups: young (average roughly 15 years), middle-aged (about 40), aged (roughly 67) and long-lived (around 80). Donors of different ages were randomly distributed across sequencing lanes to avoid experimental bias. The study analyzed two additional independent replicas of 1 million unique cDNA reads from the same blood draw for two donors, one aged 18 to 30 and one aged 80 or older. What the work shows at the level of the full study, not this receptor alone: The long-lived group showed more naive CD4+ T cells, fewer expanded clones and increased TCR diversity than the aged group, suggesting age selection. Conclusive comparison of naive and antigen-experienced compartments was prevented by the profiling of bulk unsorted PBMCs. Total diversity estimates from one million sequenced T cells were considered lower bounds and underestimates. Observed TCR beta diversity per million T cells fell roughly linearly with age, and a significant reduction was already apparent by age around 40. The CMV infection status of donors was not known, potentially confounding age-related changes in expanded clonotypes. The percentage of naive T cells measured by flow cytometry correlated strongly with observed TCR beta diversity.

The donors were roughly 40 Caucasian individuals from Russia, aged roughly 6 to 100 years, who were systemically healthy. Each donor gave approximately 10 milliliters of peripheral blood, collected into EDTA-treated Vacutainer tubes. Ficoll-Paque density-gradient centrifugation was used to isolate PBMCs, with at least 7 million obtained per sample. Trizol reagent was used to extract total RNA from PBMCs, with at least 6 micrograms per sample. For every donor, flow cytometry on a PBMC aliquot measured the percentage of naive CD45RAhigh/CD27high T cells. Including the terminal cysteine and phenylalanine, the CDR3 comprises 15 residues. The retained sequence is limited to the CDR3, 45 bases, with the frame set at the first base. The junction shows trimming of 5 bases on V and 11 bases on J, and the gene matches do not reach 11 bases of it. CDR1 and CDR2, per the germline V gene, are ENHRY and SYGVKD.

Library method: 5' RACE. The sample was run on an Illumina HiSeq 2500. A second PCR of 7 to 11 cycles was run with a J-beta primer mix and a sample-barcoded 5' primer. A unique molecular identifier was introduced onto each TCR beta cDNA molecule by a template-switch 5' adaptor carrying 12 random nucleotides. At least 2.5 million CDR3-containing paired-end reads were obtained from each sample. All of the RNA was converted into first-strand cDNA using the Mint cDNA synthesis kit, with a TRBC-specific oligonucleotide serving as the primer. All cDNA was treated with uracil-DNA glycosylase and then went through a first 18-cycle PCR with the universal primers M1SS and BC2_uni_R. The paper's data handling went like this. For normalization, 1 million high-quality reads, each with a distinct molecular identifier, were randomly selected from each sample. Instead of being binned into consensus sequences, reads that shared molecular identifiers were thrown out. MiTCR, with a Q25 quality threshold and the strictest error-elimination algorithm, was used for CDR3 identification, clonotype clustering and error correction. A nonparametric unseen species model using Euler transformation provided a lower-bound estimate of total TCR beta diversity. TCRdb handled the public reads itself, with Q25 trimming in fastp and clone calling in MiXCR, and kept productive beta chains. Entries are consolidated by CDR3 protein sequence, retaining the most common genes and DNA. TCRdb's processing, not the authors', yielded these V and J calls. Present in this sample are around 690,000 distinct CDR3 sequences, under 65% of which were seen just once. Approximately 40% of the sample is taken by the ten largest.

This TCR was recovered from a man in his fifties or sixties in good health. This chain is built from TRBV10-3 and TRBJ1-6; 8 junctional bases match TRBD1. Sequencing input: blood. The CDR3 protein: CAISPEAGGGPPLHF. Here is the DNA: TGTGCCATCAGTCCCGAGGCAGGGGGCGGTCCACCCCTCCACTTT.